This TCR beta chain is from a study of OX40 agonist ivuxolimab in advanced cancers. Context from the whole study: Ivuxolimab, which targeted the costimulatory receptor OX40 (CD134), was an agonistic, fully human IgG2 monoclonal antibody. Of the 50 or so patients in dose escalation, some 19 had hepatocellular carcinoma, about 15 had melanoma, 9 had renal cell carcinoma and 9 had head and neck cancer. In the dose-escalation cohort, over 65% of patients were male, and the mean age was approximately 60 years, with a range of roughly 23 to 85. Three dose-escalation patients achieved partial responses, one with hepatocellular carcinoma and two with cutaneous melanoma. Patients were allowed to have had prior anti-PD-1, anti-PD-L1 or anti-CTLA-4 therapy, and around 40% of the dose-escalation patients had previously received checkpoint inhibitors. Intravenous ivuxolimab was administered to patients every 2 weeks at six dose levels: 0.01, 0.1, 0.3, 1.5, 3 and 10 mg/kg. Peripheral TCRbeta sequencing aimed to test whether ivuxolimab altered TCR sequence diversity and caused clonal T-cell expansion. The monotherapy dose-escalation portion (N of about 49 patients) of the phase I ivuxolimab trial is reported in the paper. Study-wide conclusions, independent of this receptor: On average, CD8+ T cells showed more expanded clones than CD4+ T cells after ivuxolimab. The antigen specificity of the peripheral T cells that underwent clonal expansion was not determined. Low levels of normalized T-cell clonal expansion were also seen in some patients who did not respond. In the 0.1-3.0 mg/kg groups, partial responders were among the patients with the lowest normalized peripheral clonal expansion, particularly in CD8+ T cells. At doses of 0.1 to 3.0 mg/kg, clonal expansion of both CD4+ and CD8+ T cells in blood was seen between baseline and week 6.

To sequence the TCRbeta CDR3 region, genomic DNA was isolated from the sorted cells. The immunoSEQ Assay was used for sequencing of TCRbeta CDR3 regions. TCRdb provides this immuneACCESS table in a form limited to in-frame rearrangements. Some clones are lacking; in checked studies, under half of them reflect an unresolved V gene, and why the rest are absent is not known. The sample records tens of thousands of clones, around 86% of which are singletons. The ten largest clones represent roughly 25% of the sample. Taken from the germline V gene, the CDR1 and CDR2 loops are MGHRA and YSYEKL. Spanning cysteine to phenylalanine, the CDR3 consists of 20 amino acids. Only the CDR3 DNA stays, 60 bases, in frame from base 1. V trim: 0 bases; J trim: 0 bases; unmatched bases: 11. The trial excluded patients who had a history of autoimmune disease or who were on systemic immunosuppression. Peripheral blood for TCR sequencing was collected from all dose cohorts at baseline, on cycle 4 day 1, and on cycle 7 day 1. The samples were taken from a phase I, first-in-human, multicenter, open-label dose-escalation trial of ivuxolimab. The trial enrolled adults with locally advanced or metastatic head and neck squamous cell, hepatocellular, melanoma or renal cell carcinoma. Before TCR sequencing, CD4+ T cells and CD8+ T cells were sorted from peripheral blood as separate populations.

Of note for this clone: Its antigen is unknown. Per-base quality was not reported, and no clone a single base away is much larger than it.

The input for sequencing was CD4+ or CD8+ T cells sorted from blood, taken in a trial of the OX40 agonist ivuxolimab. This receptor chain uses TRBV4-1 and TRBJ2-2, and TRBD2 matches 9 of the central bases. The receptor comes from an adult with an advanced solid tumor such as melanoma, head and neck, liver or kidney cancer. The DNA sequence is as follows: TGCGCCAGCAGCCAAGATCCTAGAGGAGCGGGAGGAACGAACACCGGGGAGCTGTTTTTT. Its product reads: CASSQDPRGAGGTNTGELFF.